What follows are 27 T cell receptor beta chains derived from one specimen sequenced in a study of T-cell reconstitution after alpha-beta-depleted transplantation in children. Unique molecular identifiers were used to barcode this TCRbeta library. TCRdb reprocessed the PCR reads with MiXCR, giving one entry per CDR3 protein. The profile shows fewer than 400,000 distinct CDR3 sequences, over 20% of them singletons. Specimen: PBMCs, mostly from graft donor cells, collected 180 days after TCRalphabeta/CD19-depleted stem cell transplant. These receptors came from a male patient younger than 18 who had a stem cell transplant for acute lymphoblastic leukemia, so the T cells may come from the graft donor.

This clonotype was observed a single time. CDR3 sequence reads: CASSLGTSGRTGELFF. The CDR3 region has the DNA TGCGCCAGCAGCTTGGGGACTAGCGGGAGAACCGGGGAGCTGTTTTTT. The chain uses TRBV5-1 and TRBJ2-2; 13 bases agree with TRBD2. The germline V gene encodes CDR1 SGHRS and CDR2 YFSETQ. This CDR3 spans 16 amino acids. With 0 bases clipped from V and 5 bases from J, the junction kept 1 base outside the gene matches. Looking up the rest from reference TRBV5-1 and TRBJ2-2 gives the full variable domain: KAGVTQTPRYLIKTRGQQVTLSCSPISGHRSVSWYQQTPGQGLQFLFEYFSETQRNKGNFPGRFSGRQFSNSRSEMNVSTLELGDSALYLCASSLGTSGRTGELFFGEGSRLTVL.

The chain has TRBV5-1 and TRBJ2-1; 11 bases fit TRBD1. CDR1 SGHRS and CDR2 YFSETQ come from the germline V gene. V lost 4 bases to trimming and J lost 3 bases; unmatched junction nucleotides: 3. The CDR3 contains 15 residues. As DNA, the CDR3 is TGCGCCAGCAGCCCGGGACAGGGGGTCTACAATGAGCAGTTCTTC. It yields the protein CASSPGQGVYNEQFF. Together with reference TRBV5-1 and TRBJ2-1, the CDR3 gives the full variable domain: KAGVTQTPRYLIKTRGQQVTLSCSPISGHRSVSWYQQTPGQGLQFLFEYFSETQRNKGNFPGRFSGRQFSNSRSEMNVSTLELGDSALYLCASSPGQGVYNEQFFGPGTRLTVL.

This sequence joins TRBV5-1 and TRBJ2-1; weak D call: TRBD2 (6 bases). This CDR3 has 20 amino acids. Germline V gene sequence: CDR1 SGHRS, CDR2 YFSETQ. Between the trimmed V and J ends, which lost 2 bases and 8 bases, there was a span of 32 bases. The CDR3 sequence: CASSFNLEGTEAGPGHEQFF. The CDR3 DNA reads as TGCGCCAGCAGCTTCAATCTAGAGGGCACGGAAGCGGGCCCGGGGCATGAGCAGTTCTTC.

This chain connects TRBV12-3 or TRBV12-4 to TRBJ2-3; D not resolved. CDR3 length equals 15 residues. Trimming removed 7 bases from V and 2 bases from J, with 16 bases in between. CDR3 nucleotides: TGTGCCAGCAACCAAGGTGGGATCTTCACAGATACGCAGTATTTT. This encodes CASNQGGIFTDTQYF.

This clonotype came up many times. The rearrangement joins TRBV5-1 to TRBJ2-7; the D is unclear. The CDR3 covers 12 residues. Germline V CDR1 and CDR2: SGHRS, YFSETQ. V was pared by 4 bases and J by 6 bases, with 11 bases between. The CDR3 is CASSIGMGEQYF. The CDR3 region has the DNA TGCGCCAGCAGCATCGGAATGGGCGAGCAGTACTTC. The full variable domain, with the rest looked up from reference TRBV5-1 and TRBJ2-7, is KAGVTQTPRYLIKTRGQQVTLSCSPISGHRSVSWYQQTPGQGLQFLFEYFSETQRNKGNFPGRFSGRQFSNSRSEMNVSTLELGDSALYLCASSIGMGEQYFGPGTRLTVT.

The rearrangement joins TRBV10-1 to TRBJ2-5, with D perhaps matching TRBD2 (7 bases). Trimming took off 6 bases at V and 5 bases at J, with 13 bases between the two ends. The CDR3 is 13 residues long. The germline CDR1 and CDR2 sequences are WNHNN and SYGVQD (reference sequence). The CDR3 spells CASSDGGHETQYF. As DNA, the CDR3 is TGCGCCAGCAGCGACGGGGGGCATGAGACCCAGTACTTC.

The CDR3: CASSQRDRGVREQYF. The CDR3 region has the DNA TGTGCCAGCAGCCAAAGGGACAGGGGAGTGAGGGAGCAGTACTTC. V is TRBV14 and J is TRBJ2-7, with 10 nucleotides matching TRBD1. The trim removed 2 bases at V and 7 bases at J, leaving 8 bases unmatched. The CDR3 covers 15 residues. Germline CDR1 is SGHDN and CDR2 is FVKESK.

The chain joins TRBV11-2 to TRBJ2-5; D is perhaps TRBD1 (6 bases). This CDR3 is 15 amino acids long. Germline V lookup: CDR1 SGHAT, CDR2 FQNNGV. Trimming removed 4 bases at V and 3 bases at J, with 15 bases between. The CDR3 DNA is TGTGCCAGCAGCTCCTGGCGACAGGATGAAGAGACCCAGTACTTC. Translating it yields CASSSWRQDEETQYF.

A few counts support this clonotype. This rearrangement joins TRBV7-9 to TRBJ2-6; no clear D gene. V was clipped by 4 bases and J by 0 bases, with 13 bases between them. The germline V gene encodes CDR1 SEHNR and CDR2 FQNEAQ (reference sequence). The CDR3 sequence is 17 residues long. The CDR3 coding sequence is TGTGCCAGCAGCTCCAACTCCGTAACCTCTGGGGCCAACGTCCTGACTTTC. Translating it yields CASSSNSVTSGANVLTF.

In regard to this clonotype: At one boundary the junction diverges from the germline segment, which might be a read error. The chain has TRBV20-1 and TRBJ2-7; D possibly corresponds to TRBD1 (6 bases). Germline assignment: CDR1 DFQATT and CDR2 SNEGSKA (reference sequence). The CDR3 loop spans 14 amino acids. The CDR3 nucleotides read TGCTGTGCTAATATACAGGGCCCCTCCTACGAGCAGTACTTC. Translating it yields CCANIQGPSYEQYF.

The rearrangement joins TRBV5-1 to TRBJ2-1, with D possibly matching TRBD1 (6 bases). This CDR3 region has 19 residues. V shed 2 bases and J shed 0 bases, with 21 bases lying between them. Germline lookup yields CDR1 SGHRS and CDR2 YFSETQ. The CDR3 reads CASSFQPGARTHSYNEQFF. The CDR3 coding sequence is TGCGCCAGCAGCTTTCAGCCAGGGGCCCGGACTCACTCCTACAATGAGCAGTTCTTC.

This clonotype was detected a few times. The CDR3 DNA follows: TGCGCCAGCAGCTTGAACCAGGTTGTTGGCTATGGCTACACCTTC. Amino acid sequence: CASSLNQVVGYGYTF. V gene TRBV5-1 combines with J gene TRBJ1-2, with no clear D. The V and J ends lost 1 base and 4 bases respectively, with 14 bases between them. CDR1 and CDR2 from the germline V gene are SGHRS and YFSETQ. The CDR3 contains 15 residues. The full variable domain, rest sourced from reference TRBV5-1 and TRBJ1-2, is KAGVTQTPRYLIKTRGQQVTLSCSPISGHRSVSWYQQTPGQGLQFLFEYFSETQRNKGNFPGRFSGRQFSNSRSEMNVSTLELGDSALYLCASSLNQVVGYGYTFGSGTRLTVV.

This chain joins TRBV6-5 and TRBJ1-2; TRBD1 aligns across 8 bases. V lost 4 bases to trimming and J lost 1 base; unmatched junction nucleotides: 2. The germline gives CDR1 MNHEY, CDR2 SVGAGI. CDR3 size: 14 residues. CDR3: CASSSRGLNYGYTF. In DNA, the CDR3 is TGTGCCAGCAGTTCCAGGGGGCTTAACTATGGCTACACCTTC.

The genes are TRBV6-5 and TRBJ2-1; D may be TRBD1 (6 bases). There are 15 residues in the CDR3. Deletions cut 2 bases from V and 7 bases from J, with 15 bases between. Looked up from germline, CDR1 is MNHEY and CDR2 is SVGAGI. The CDR3 here is CASSYGQSHENEQFF. For the CDR3, the DNA is TGTGCCAGCAGTTACGGACAGTCCCACGAAAATGAGCAGTTCTTC.

This chain uses TRBV15 with TRBJ2-7; D may be TRBD1 (6 bases). This CDR3 spans 14 amino acids. In germline, CDR1 is LNHNV, CDR2 YYDKDF (reference sequence). V was trimmed by 6 bases and J by 3 bases, leaving 15 bases between them. CDR3 sequence reads: CATSSDRPSYEQYF. Written as DNA, the CDR3 is TGTGCCACCAGTTCAGACAGGCCGAGCTACGAGCAGTACTTC.

This clonotype was found a few times. The chain couples TRBV4-1 to TRBJ1-2; no clear D gene. CDR1 and CDR2 (germline): MGHRA, YSYEKL. The CDR3 spans 13 residues. V was cut by 1 base and J by 7 bases, with 10 bases left in between. The CDR3 reads CASSQVGRAGYTF. The CDR3 DNA sequence: TGCGCCAGCAGCCAAGTCGGGAGAGCTGGCTACACCTTC.

This clonotype was observed a few times. As DNA, the CDR3 is TGTGCCAGCAGCGTTGAACCGGGACTAGCGAGACACAATGAGCAGTTCTTC. Translated: CASSVEPGLARHNEQFF. J is TRBJ2-1 and V is TRBV9; 10 nucleotides line up with TRBD2. The CDR3 sequence is 17 residues long. The V segment lost 2 bases and the J segment 5 bases; nucleotides outside the gene matches: 10. Per the germline V gene, CDR1 is SGDLS and CDR2 is YYNGEE.

The chain employs TRBV20-1 and TRBJ2-3, with 8 bases that match TRBD2. The length of the CDR3 is 14 residues. Germline CDR1 and CDR2: DFQATT and SNEGSKA (reference sequence). Trimming took 3 bases from V and 1 from J; bases not matched to a gene: 3. CDR3 coding DNA: TGCAGTGCTAGCCCGGGGGGGGGCACAGATACGCAGTATTTT. Its protein product is CSASPGGGTDTQYF.

In this sample, this clonotype turned up a few times. CDR3 DNA sequence: TGTGCCAGCAGCCAGGGACAGGGACGTACGCAGTATTTT. It specifies CASSQGQGRTQYF. The chain recombines TRBV14 with TRBJ2-3; 9 bases match TRBD1. Trimming cost V 3 bases and J 8 bases; bases outside gene matches: 3. Per germline, CDR1 SGHDN and CDR2 FVKESK. This CDR3 is 13 amino acids long.

Here the CDR3 DNA reads TGTGCCATCAGTGTTGGGAATGAGCAGTTCTTC. The encoded protein is CAISVGNEQFF. The chain recombines TRBV10-3 with TRBJ2-1, with no clear D. With 4 bases removed from V and 7 bases from J, the gap between germline ends came to 5 bases. The CDR3 runs 11 residues. CDR1 is ENHRY, CDR2 SYGVKD, per germline.

The rearrangement joins TRBV15 to TRBJ2-5, with D unclear. Trimming took off 7 bases at V and 7 bases at J, with 10 bases between the two ends. Looked up from germline, CDR1 is LNHNV and CDR2 is YYDKDF (reference sequence). This CDR3 spans 11 amino acids. In DNA, the CDR3 is TGTGCCACCATTGAACACGGGACCCAGTACTTC. Amino acids: CATIEHGTQYF.

The CDR3 DNA sequence: TGTGCCAGCAGCTTGTATCAAGGGAGGAACACTGAAGCTTTCTTT. As protein: CASSLYQGRNTEAFF. The chain is built from TRBV5-5 and TRBJ1-1; D is unresolved. Looked up from germline, CDR1 is SGHKS and CDR2 is YYEKEE (reference sequence). CDR3 length: 15 residues. V dropped 1 base and J dropped 1 base, with 11 bases sitting between them.

The V call is TRBV29-1, the J call TRBJ2-5; D gene ambiguous. CDR3 length: 13 residues. CDR1 is SQVTM, CDR2 ANQGSEA, per germline. Between the trimmed V and J ends, which lost 1 base and 4 bases, there was a span of 10 bases. The CDR3 spells CSVEATLRETQYF. CDR3 sequence (DNA): TGCAGCGTTGAAGCGACCTTGAGAGAGACCCAGTACTTC. Using reference TRBV29-1 and TRBJ2-5 for the parts outside the CDR3, the full variable domain is SAVISQKPSRDICQRGTSLTIQCQVDSQVTMMFWYRQQPGQSLTLIATANQGSEATYESGFVIDKFPISRPNLTFSTLTVSNMSPEDSSIYLCSVEATLRETQYFGPGTRLLVL.

This clonotype appeared a few times. The chain uses TRBV5-1 and TRBJ2-1, with 7 positions matching TRBD2. The V gene end was trimmed by 0 bases and the J gene end by 9 bases; junction bases not matched to a gene: 9. Germline-derived CDR1 and CDR2 are SGHRS and YFSETQ. The CDR3 spans 15 residues. The CDR3 sequence: CASSLVRASGREQFF. DNA for the CDR3: TGCGCCAGCAGCTTGGTTAGGGCTAGCGGACGTGAGCAGTTCTTC.

The chain recombines TRBV27 with TRBJ2-6, with D possibly being TRBD2 (6 bases). The CDR3 totals 17 residues. CDR1 is MNHEY and CDR2 is SMNVEV in the germline V gene (reference sequence). The germline V and J ends were trimmed by 3 bases and 0 bases, with 12 bases remaining between them. The CDR3 nucleotides read TGTGCCAGCAGTTTTTGGGCGGGACCCTCTGGGGCCAACGTCCTGACTTTC. Amino acid sequence: CASSFWAGPSGANVLTF. Full variable domain (missing parts from reference TRBV27 and TRBJ2-6): EAQVTQNPRYLITVTGKKLTVTCSQNMNHEYMSWYRQDPGLGLRQIYYSMNVEVTDKGDVPEGYKVSRKEKRNFPLILESPSPNQTSLYFCASSFWAGPSGANVLTFGAGSRLTVL.

This clonotype has a handful of counts. This chain joins TRBV25-1 and TRBJ1-1, with D hard to call. This CDR3 is built from 12 residues. Trimming removed 3 bases from V and 8 bases from J, with 10 bases in between. Germline V gene sequence: CDR1 MGHDK, CDR2 SYGVNS. The CDR3: CASSDLGGEAFF. CDR3 DNA sequence: TGTGCCAGCAGTGATCTGGGAGGGGAAGCTTTCTTT.

The J gene is TRBJ1-5, the V gene TRBV29-1, with no clear D. V lost 4 bases, J lost 5 bases, and 9 bases lay in between. This CDR3 contains 12 residues. CDR1 and CDR2 (germline): SQVTM, ANQGSEA. CDR3 sequence: CSVGIPYQPQHF. The CDR3 coding sequence is TGCAGCGTTGGCATACCCTATCAGCCCCAGCATTTT.